The entry below describes one TCR beta chain. Its antigen is still unknown. These data originate in a study of blood T cells in healthy people across ages. Study as a whole: About one barcoded beta molecule per two T cells was the capture yield of template switching. Notes on the study in general: From one million sequenced T cells, diversity estimates were lower bounds.

Looked up from germline, CDR1 is SGHRS and CDR2 is YFSETQ. With 0 bases removed from V and 4 bases from J, the gap between germline ends came to 9 bases. This CDR3 has 14 amino acids. The use of a sample-barcoded 5' primer and a J-beta primer mix characterized a second PCR of roughly 7 to 11 cycles. Every molecule of cDNA carried a tag from a template-switch adaptor with 12 random nucleotides. Researchers report that each sample yielded at least 3 million CDR3-containing paired-end reads. TCRdb fed the 5' RACE reads into MiXCR, producing one record per CDR3 protein. The sample carries 1.4 million or so distinct CDR3 sequences, roughly 43% recorded once.

This chain links TRBV5-1 with TRBJ2-3, with D tentatively TRBD1 (5 bases). Sequencing was carried out using blood. The origin of this receptor is a woman aged 18-29 years in good health. The CDR3 here is CASSLGTLADTQYF. The CDR3, as DNA: TGCGCCAGCAGCTTGGGGACATTAGCAGATACGCAGTATTTT.